This T cell receptor (beta chain) emerged from a study of identical twins (dated by TCRdb to the mid-2010s). For the study in its entirety: The study deep-sequenced TCR alpha and beta repertoires from monozygotic twins, unrelated adults of various ages and cord blood to test whether fetal clonotypes persist. To rule out contamination, replicate twin experiments were performed at different times with different library preparation protocols. Study-wide findings and limitations: In monozygotic twins, recombination models systematically underestimated out-of-frame TCR alpha sharing, but the models matched the sharing seen between unrelated individuals. Out-of-frame TCR alpha sequences shared between twins showed an excess of low generation-probability sequences compared with coincidental sharing between unrelated individuals. Invariant T cells such as MAIT and iNKT could partly confound zero-insertion analyses, though diverse VJ usage argued against this for most clonotypes. The excess sharing between twins in beta out-of-frame sequences was weaker because fewer shared sequences reduced the signal-to-noise ratio. Abundant cord blood beta clonotypes carried fewer insertions; young adult naive repertoires showed a weaker similar trend, while memory repertoires showed none. Conclusions relied on cross-sectional statistical analysis, since the same donors could not be followed over many years.

This clonotype was detected a few times. No antigen is known for it. There are no base qualities to consult, and no much larger clone falls within one base. CDR1 and CDR2 are read off the germline V gene as SNHLY and FYNNEI. V is cut back by 9 bases and J by 5 bases, with 14 bases in the junction unmatched. Its CDR3 holds 17 amino acids, cysteine through phenylalanine. Solely the CDR3 DNA is kept, with 51 bases framed from the first base. Receptors were amplified or captured by 5' RACE. The instrument was an Illumina HiSeq 2000. Template switching introduced a universal primer binding site; the final cDNA contained a unique molecular identifier, enabling accurate counting of TCR cDNA molecules. First-strand cDNA for TCR alpha and beta chains was synthesized from specific primers in the conserved constant-segment region. To control for contamination, every cDNA library carried two barcodes: a SMART-Mk sample barcode plus Illumina barcodes. TruSeq adapter sequences and Illumina sample barcodes were added in two successive PCR steps. The TCR alpha and beta cDNA libraries were sequenced on the Illumina HiSeq platform using custom primers. From the authors' description of their analysis: Raw reads were processed with MiGEC to extract unique molecular identifiers, and MiXCR was used to determine CDR3 positions. Recombination models were inferred per individual with the repgenHMM and IGoR tools using an EM algorithm. The tcR package in R was used for shared clonotype analysis, with sharing normalized by the product of cloneset sizes. To study raw recombination free of thymic and clonal selection effects, out-of-frame nonproductive sequences were analyzed. The public sequencing data were trimmed at Q25 with fastp and processed into clonotypes with MiXCR by TCRdb, which kept only in-frame beta chains. Under each unique CDR3 protein, matching rows form one entry showing the most common genes and DNA. Here the V and J calls rest on TCRdb's processing, not on the authors' analysis. In this sample the table shows 210,000 or so distinct CDR3 sequences, around 8.1% of which occur a single time. The top ten clonotypes cover less than 2% of the sample.

Only healthy Caucasian donors were included. The twin cohort consisted of three pairs of female monozygotic twins, all aged roughly 18 to 30 years. Using Miltenyi CD45RO+ enrichment and human naive T-cell isolation kits, memory (CD45RO+) and naive T cells were isolated from PBMC. The same sample was also used in a study of yellow fever vaccine responses in identical twins. The second study's paper adds: According to the authors, the vaccine-induced T cell response in identical twins seemed to be partly convergent and partly specific to each individual. In identical twins, the study followed T cell clones that responded to the vaccine with precision.

This sequence was found in a woman aged 18-29 years in good health. In this chain, TRBV2 is recombined with TRBJ2-2; the junction holds 11 bases that match TRBD1. The sample was memory (CD45RO+) T cells sorted from blood. The label giving this sample's cell subset or site can be read as: CD45RO+ enriched T cells. CDR3 region: CARRTSSGTGGTGELFF. In nucleotides, the sequence is TGTGCCAGGAGAACTTCTTCCGGGACAGGGGGTACCGGGGAGCTGTTTTTT. Here the CDR3 is joined to the reference TRBV2 and TRBJ2-2 genes, and the full variable domain is: EPEVTQTPSHQVTQMGQEVILRCVPISNHLYFYWYRQILGQKVEFLVSFYNNEISEKSEIFDDQFSVERPDGSNFTLKIRSTKLEDSAMYFCARRTSSGTGGTGELFFGEGSRLTVL.